The 21 T cell receptor beta chains below all came from one sample that was sequenced in a study of blood T cells in healthy people across ages. It was with a sample-barcoded 5' primer and a J-beta primer mix that a second PCR of about 7 to 12 cycles was run. TCRdb re-derived calls from the 5' RACE reads in MiXCR, one entry per CDR3 protein. The sample yields about 1.8 million distinct CDR3 sequences, roughly 49% seen once. The sequenced sample consisted of blood. These receptors were taken from a woman aged 40 to 49 in good health.

The chain combines TRBV20-1 with TRBJ1-1; D is unclear. This CDR3 comprises 11 residues. V gave up 3 bases and J gave up 7 bases, with 9 bases separating them. Germline values: CDR1 DFQATT, CDR2 SNEGSKA (reference sequence). Written as DNA, the CDR3 is TGCAGTGCTAGCAGGACTGGTGAAGCTTTCTTT. It is translated as CSASRTGEAFF.

This chain connects TRBV5-1 to TRBJ2-1; D is undetermined. Deletions cut 2 bases from V and 13 bases from J, with 13 bases between. This CDR3 comprises 12 residues. From germline, CDR1 is SGHRS and CDR2 YFSETQ. CDR3 bases: TGCGCCAGCAGCTTCCTGGGATCCCCACAGTTCTTC. Amino acids: CASSFLGSPQFF.

The chain combines TRBV29-1 with TRBJ2-3; TRBD1 matches 7 bases. The V segment lost 7 bases and the J segment 4 bases; nucleotides outside the gene matches: 8. This CDR3 contains 13 residues. Germline V CDR1 and CDR2: SQVTM, ANQGSEA. CDR3 DNA sequence: TGCAGCGGCACAGGGGTGGTTTCAGATACGCAGTATTTT. This sequence encodes CSGTGVVSDTQYF.

This clonotype was observed a handful of times. The chain employs TRBV20-1 and TRBJ1-5; D call uncertain. CDR3 size: 12 residues. V lost 6 bases and J 3 bases, leaving 9 bases between the germline ends. The germline V gene encodes CDR1 DFQATT and CDR2 SNEGSKA (reference sequence). CDR3 loop: CSASGPNQPQHF. The CDR3 region has the DNA TGCAGTGCCTCCGGGCCCAATCAGCCCCAGCATTTT.

The gene calls are TRBV4-3 and TRBJ2-1; 15 bases map to TRBD2. The CDR3 runs to 22 residues. V shed 2 bases, J shed 3 bases, and the junction held 17 bases outside the gene matches. Germline CDR1 is LGHNA and CDR2 is YSLEER. The CDR3 loop is CASSQTTGTGLAGGRRYNEQFF. The CDR3 bases are TGCGCCAGCAGCCAAACGACAGGGACCGGACTAGCGGGGGGGCGTCGCTACAATGAGCAGTTCTTC.

This chain uses TRBV20-1 with TRBJ2-5; D may correspond to TRBD1 or TRBD2 (5 bases each). Looked up from germline, CDR1 is DFQATT and CDR2 is SNEGSKA (reference sequence). This CDR3 spans 12 amino acids. The ends were cut back, 4 bases at V and 4 bases at J, with 10 bases in the middle. The CDR3 coding sequence is TGCAGTGCTATTCGGGGCCTAGAGACCCAGTACTTC. It yields the protein CSAIRGLETQYF.

The gene calls are TRBV20-1 and TRBJ1-5; D gene uncertain. Germline values: CDR1 DFQATT, CDR2 SNEGSKA (reference sequence). V was shortened by 3 bases and J by 2 bases, with 11 bases between the two germline ends. The CDR3 covers 14 residues. The CDR3 nucleotides are TGCAGTGCTAGGGAAGCCGGCGGCAATCAGCCCCAGCATTTT. This codes for CSAREAGGNQPQHF.

The chain has TRBV4-1 and TRBJ1-5, with 10 bases lining up with TRBD1. V lost 4 bases, J lost 3 bases, and 12 bases stayed unmatched. Germline lookup yields CDR1 MGHRA and CDR2 YSYEKL. The CDR3 has 18 residues. CDR3 amino acids: CASSLSPGTGVNNQPQHF. The DNA of the CDR3 is TGCGCCAGCAGCCTATCCCCTGGGACAGGGGTAAACAATCAGCCCCAGCATTTT.

This chain connects TRBV10-3 to TRBJ2-3, with 10 positions matching TRBD1. This CDR3 contains 15 residues. Germline V gene lookup returns CDR1 ENHRY and CDR2 SYGVKD. Trimming at V came to 7 bases and at J to 1 base, leaving 5 bases not matched to a gene. The CDR3 here is CAITAGTGGTDTQYF. DNA for the CDR3: TGTGCCATCACCGCCGGGACAGGGGGCACAGATACGCAGTATTTT.

The rearrangement joins TRBV7-2 to TRBJ1-4; 8 bases line up with TRBD1. Germline CDR1 reads SGHTA; CDR2 reads FQGNSA. J gave up 4 bases and V 6 bases, and 7 bases lay outside the gene matches. This CDR3 region has 15 residues. In DNA form, the CDR3 reads TGTGCCAGCAGGCCGACAGGGGTTAGTAATGAAAAACTGTTTTTT. It translates to CASRPTGVSNEKLFF. The full variable domain, completed using reference TRBV7-2 and TRBJ1-4, is GAGVSQSPSNKVTEKGKDVELRCDPISGHTALYWYRQSLGQGLEFLIYFQGNSAPDKSGLPSDRFSAERTGGSVSTLTIQRTQQEDSAVYLCASRPTGVSNEKLFFGSGTQLSVL.

In this sample, this clonotype turned up a few times. J is TRBJ1-2 and V is TRBV7-8, with no clear D. V was shortened by 1 base and J by 6 bases, with 15 bases between the two germline ends. Germline CDR1 SGHVS, CDR2 FQNEAQ. The CDR3 runs 15 residues. The CDR3 is CASSLDPTPRNGYTF. CDR3 nucleotide sequence: TGTGCCAGCAGCTTAGACCCCACCCCAAGGAATGGCTACACCTTC.

V usage is TRBV2 and J usage is TRBJ2-1, with TRBD1 identical over 11 bases. The CDR3 loop spans 18 amino acids. With 0 bases clipped from V and 9 bases from J, the junction kept 13 bases outside the gene matches. Germline V gene data show CDR1 as SNHLY and CDR2 as FYNNEI. The CDR3 DNA reads as TGTGCCAGCAGTGAAGCGGGATGGAGGGACAGGGGGTTTGGTGAGCAGTTCTTC. As protein: CASSEAGWRDRGFGEQFF.

The chain is built from TRBV20-1 and TRBJ2-3; 8 bases are shared with TRBD1. The CDR3 runs to 14 residues. Germline V gene data show CDR1 as DFQATT and CDR2 as SNEGSKA (reference sequence). After removal of 6 bases from V and 0 bases from J, the junction contained 5 bases not matched to a gene. In nucleotides, the CDR3 is TGCAGTGCCCACGGACAGGGAAGCACAGATACGCAGTATTTT. It translates to CSAHGQGSTDTQYF.

This clonotype was observed a few times. One junction end does not reproduce the germline sequence, and a read error may be involved. This chain links TRBV4-3 with TRBJ2-1; either TRBD1 or TRBD2 may supply D (5 bases each). CDR1 is LGHNA and CDR2 is YSLEER in the germline V gene. The CDR3 spans 16 residues. The DNA for the CDR3 is TGTGCCAGCAGCCAAGATCTGGCAGGGAGCTACAATGAGCAGTTCTTC. Protein product: CASSQDLAGSYNEQFF.

V gene TRBV5-1 combines with J gene TRBJ2-3; 11 bases are shared with TRBD1. The CDR3 sequence is 17 residues long. J was trimmed by 6 bases and V by 2 bases; bases with no gene match: 11. CDR1 SGHRS and CDR2 YFSETQ come from the germline V gene. The CDR3 DNA follows: TGCGCCAGCAGCTTATTTACTCGGACAGGGGGCCTGGATACGCAGTATTTT. Translated: CASSLFTRTGGLDTQYF.

This clonotype was counted once. The rearrangement uses TRBV6-2 or TRBV6-3 and TRBJ2-5; a weak D match, TRBD1 (6 bases). CDR1 and CDR2 (germline): MNHEY, SVGEGT. The CDR3 consists of 14 residues. The V end lost 5 bases, the J end lost 2 bases, and 12 bases lay between the germline ends. As DNA, the CDR3 is TGTGCCAGCAGTAGGGTCCAGGGGCAAGAGACCCAGTACTTC. As protein: CASSRVQGQETQYF.

The chain couples TRBV7-6 to TRBJ2-3; D ambiguous. Trimming cost V 5 bases and J 2 bases, with 11 bases left between them. Germline V gene data show CDR1 as SGHVS and CDR2 as FNYEAQ. The CDR3 sequence is 14 residues long. The CDR3 spells CASSPRFTTDTQYF. The CDR3 nucleotides are TGTGCCAGCAGCCCCAGATTTACCACAGATACGCAGTATTTT.

A few counts support this clonotype. V usage is TRBV6-2 or TRBV6-3 and J usage is TRBJ2-3; D unclear. The CDR3 runs 14 residues. CDR1 is MNHEY and CDR2 is SVGEGT in the germline V gene. Trimming left V 0 bases short and J 6 bases short, with 10 bases between. The CDR3 DNA reads as TGTGCCAGCAGTTACTCTCAGAGTTTGGATACGCAGTATTTT. It codes for CASSYSQSLDTQYF.

As concerns this clonotype: A read error may account for a junction end that differs from germline. In DNA form, the CDR3 reads TGTGACAGCACCTCAACCGGGACAGGCAATCAGCCCCAGCATTTT. Its protein is CDSTSTGTGNQPQHF. The chain links TRBV28 to TRBJ1-5; 7 bases line up with TRBD1. CDR3 length equals 15 residues. CDR1 and CDR2 (germline): MDHEN, SYDVKM.

This clonotype was detected a few times. The chain uses TRBV20-1 and TRBJ2-1; D gene uncertain. The CDR3 sequence is 12 residues long. Trimming took off 5 bases at V and 4 bases at J, with 9 bases between the two ends. The germline gives CDR1 DFQATT, CDR2 SNEGSKA (reference sequence). The CDR3 is CSAETSYNEQFF. CDR3 DNA: TGCAGTGCTGAGACCTCATACAATGAGCAGTTCTTC.

This clonotype has more than one count but fewer than ten. V usage is TRBV28 and J usage is TRBJ2-3; 10 bases line up with TRBD1. The CDR3 is made up of 16 amino acids. The V gene end was trimmed by 5 bases and the J gene end by 1 base; junction bases not matched to a gene: 6. Germline assignment: CDR1 MDHEN and CDR2 SYDVKM. The CDR3 sequence: CASSRGQGVGTDTQYF. Written as DNA, the CDR3 is TGTGCCAGCAGTCGCGGACAGGGGGTGGGCACAGATACGCAGTATTTT. Based on the CDR3 plus reference TRBV28 and TRBJ2-3, the full variable domain is DVKVTQSSRYLVKRTGEKVFLECVQDMDHENMFWYRQDPGLGLRLIYFSYDVKMKEKGDIPEGYSVSREKKERFSLILESASTNQTSMYLCASSRGQGVGTDTQYFGPGTRLTVL.